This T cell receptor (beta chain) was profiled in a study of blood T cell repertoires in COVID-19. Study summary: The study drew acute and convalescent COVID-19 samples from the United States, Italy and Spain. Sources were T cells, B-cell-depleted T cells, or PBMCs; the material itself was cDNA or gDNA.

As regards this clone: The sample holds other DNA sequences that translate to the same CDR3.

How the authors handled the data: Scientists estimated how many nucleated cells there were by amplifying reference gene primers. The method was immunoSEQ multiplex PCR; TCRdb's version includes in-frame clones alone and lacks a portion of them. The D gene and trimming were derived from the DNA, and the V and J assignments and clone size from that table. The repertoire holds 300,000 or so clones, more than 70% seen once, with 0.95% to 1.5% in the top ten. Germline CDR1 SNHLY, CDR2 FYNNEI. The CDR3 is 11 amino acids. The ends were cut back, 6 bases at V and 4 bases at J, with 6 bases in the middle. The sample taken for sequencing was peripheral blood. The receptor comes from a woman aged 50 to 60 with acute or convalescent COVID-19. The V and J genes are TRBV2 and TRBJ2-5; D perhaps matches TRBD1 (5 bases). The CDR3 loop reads CASRQGETQYF. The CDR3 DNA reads TGTGCCAGCAGGCAGGGAGAGACCCAGTACTTC.